The rows below give T cell receptor beta chains drawn from one sample of a study of CD8+ T cells in alopecia areata. TCRdb keeps only in-frame clones here, not all; method: immunoSEQ multiplex PCR. The sample holds just over 150,000 clones, 50% to 70% seen once. The sample was CD4+ T cells sorted from blood, taken at week 4, from a patient treated with tofacitinib. These TCRs come from a human donor with alopecia areata. Both conserved end residues are part of each CDR3. D genes are given only for firm matches. The size of a clone is reported for some rows only, either as once, few or many, or as a class for expanded clones.

J gene	clone size	V gene	D gene	CDR3 DNA	CDR3 protein
TRBJ2-5	NA	TRBV6-5	TRBD1	TGTGCCAGCAGACAGGGGCCCACAGGAGAGACCCAGTACTTC	CASRQGPTGETQYF
TRBJ2-5	NA	TRBV7-2	TRBD1	TGTGCCAGCAGCCGAGGGACAGCCCAAGAGACCCAGTACTTC	CASSRGTAQETQYF
TRBJ1-5	few	TRBV7-9	NA	TGTGCCAGCAGCACCGACAGAAATCAGCCCCAGCATTTT	CASSTDRNQPQHF
TRBJ1-5	NA	TRBV27	NA	TGTGCCAGCAGTTTTGGACAATTAGGCCAGCCCCAGCATTTT	CASSFGQLGQPQHF
TRBJ2-5	few	TRBV29-1	TRBD1	TGCAGCGTCCGACAGGGGCAAGAGACCCAGTACTTC	CSVRQGQETQYF
TRBJ2-5	NA	TRBV7-6	NA	TGTGCCAGCAGCTTTTCAAGCTCGGAGACCCAGTACTTC	CASSFSSSETQYF
TRBJ2-7	NA	TRBV29-1	TRBD1	TGCAGCGTTGCCACCGGGACAGGGCTCTACGAGCAGTACTTC	CSVATGTGLYEQYF
TRBJ2-7	few	TRBV5-1	TRBD1	TGCGCCAGCACCCCCGTCGCGGGACAGGGGGCCAACGAGCAGTACTTC	CASTPVAGQGANEQYF
TRBJ2-3	few	TRBV29-1	TRBD2	TGCAGCGAACTAGCGGACACAGATACGCAGTATTTT	CSELADTDTQYF
TRBJ1-6	NA	TRBV29-1	NA	TGCAGCGTTTCTGGTAGCGCCCCTAATTCACCCCTCCACTTT	CSVSGSAPNSPLHF
TRBJ2-2	NA	TRBV9	NA	TGTGCCAGCAGATTTCGAAACACCGGGGAGCTGTTTTTT	CASRFRNTGELFF
TRBJ2-7	NA	TRBV27	TRBD1	TGTGCCAGCAGTTCCTCGGGACAGCTCTACGAGCAGTACTTC	CASSSSGQLYEQYF
TRBJ2-3	NA	TRBV29-1	TRBD1	TGCAGCGTTCGACAGGGGGGCACAGATACGCAGTATTTT	CSVRQGGTDTQYF
TRBJ2-5	NA	TRBV5-1	NA	TGCGCCAGCAGCGTCCAAGAGACCCAGTACTTC	CASSVQETQYF
TRBJ1-4	NA	TRBV5-6	NA	TGTGCCAGCAGCTTGGGACATGAAAAACTGTTTTTT	CASSLGHEKLFF
TRBJ2-7	NA	TRBV29-1	NA	TGCAGCATACTCGGGACATCCTACGAGCAGTACTTC	CSILGTSYEQYF
TRBJ1-2	NA	TRBV6-6	TRBD1	TGTGCCAGCAGTCGGGACAGCACTAACTATGGCTACACCTTC	CASSRDSTNYGYTF
TRBJ1-2	few	TRBV2	NA	TGTGCCAGCAGTGAAGCGCGGACAGTGAAGGGCTACACCTTC	CASSEARTVKGYTF
TRBJ1-3	NA	TRBV5-4	NA	TGTGCCAGCAGCGGGGGAGTTGTCTCTGGAAACACCATATATTTT	CASSGGVVSGNTIYF
TRBJ1-2	NA	TRBV30	TRBD1	TGTGCCTGGAGTCAACAGGGGGCGAATGGCTACACCTTC	CAWSQQGANGYTF
TRBJ2-5	once	TRBV7-2	NA	TGTGCCAGCAGCTTATCGTTTCAAGAGACCCAGTACTTC	CASSLSFQETQYF
TRBJ2-3	NA	TRBV2	NA	TGTGCCAGCAGTGAGACTTCTGATACGCAGTATTTT	CASSETSDTQYF
TRBJ1-5	once	TRBV2	NA	TGTGCCACGAGGCTAGACAGACGCAATCAGCCCCAGCATTTT	CATRLDRRNQPQHF
TRBJ2-2	NA	TRBV27	TRBD1	TGTGCCAGCAGTTTAGGTCAGCAGGGGGCAAGCACCGGGGAGCTGTTTTTT	CASSLGQQGASTGELFF